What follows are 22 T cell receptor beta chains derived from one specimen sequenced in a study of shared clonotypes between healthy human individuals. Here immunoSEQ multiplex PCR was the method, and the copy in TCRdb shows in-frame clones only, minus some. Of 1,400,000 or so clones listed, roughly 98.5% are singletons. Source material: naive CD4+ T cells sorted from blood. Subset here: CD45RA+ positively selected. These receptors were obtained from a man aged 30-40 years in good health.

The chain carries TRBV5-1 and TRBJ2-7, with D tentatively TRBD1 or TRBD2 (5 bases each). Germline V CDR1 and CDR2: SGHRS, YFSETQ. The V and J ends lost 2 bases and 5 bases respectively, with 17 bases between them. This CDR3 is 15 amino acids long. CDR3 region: CASSFSGVREHEQYF. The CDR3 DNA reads TGCGCCAGCAGCTTCAGCGGAGTCAGGGAGCACGAGCAGTACTTC. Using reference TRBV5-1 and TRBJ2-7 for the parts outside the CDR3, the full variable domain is KAGVTQTPRYLIKTRGQQVTLSCSPISGHRSVSWYQQTPGQGLQFLFEYFSETQRNKGNFPGRFSGRQFSNSRSEMNVSTLELGDSALYLCASSFSGVREHEQYFGPGTRLTVT.

CDR3 DNA sequence: TGTGCCAGCAGCCCCCTGGCGGGAGGGATCTACAATGAGCAGTTCTTC. Encoded protein: CASSPLAGGIYNEQFF. This sequence joins TRBV13 and TRBJ2-1; 9 positions match TRBD2. The germline V gene has CDR1 PRHDT and CDR2 FYEKMQ (reference sequence). The CDR3 extends over 16 amino acids. The J segment lost 3 bases and the V segment lost 5 bases, leaving 8 bases of the junction unmatched.

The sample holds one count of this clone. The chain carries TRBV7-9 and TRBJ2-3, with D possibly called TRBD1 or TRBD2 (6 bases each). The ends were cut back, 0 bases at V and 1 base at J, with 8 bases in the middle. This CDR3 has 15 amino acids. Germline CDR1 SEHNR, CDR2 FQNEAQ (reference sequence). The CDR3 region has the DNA TGTGCCAGCAGCTTAGCGGGGGGCCGCACAGATACGCAGTATTTT. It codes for CASSLAGGRTDTQYF.

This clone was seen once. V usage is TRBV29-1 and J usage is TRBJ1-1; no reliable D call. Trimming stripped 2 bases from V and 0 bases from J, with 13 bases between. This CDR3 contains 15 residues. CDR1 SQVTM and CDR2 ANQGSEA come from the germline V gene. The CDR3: CSVEFFVGVNTEAFF. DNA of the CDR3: TGCAGCGTTGAATTTTTTGTTGGCGTGAACACTGAAGCTTTCTTT.

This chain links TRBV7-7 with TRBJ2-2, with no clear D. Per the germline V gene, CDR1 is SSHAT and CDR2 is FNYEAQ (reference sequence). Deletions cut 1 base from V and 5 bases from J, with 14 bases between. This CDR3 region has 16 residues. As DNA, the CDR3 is TGTGCCAGCAGCTTAGGCCGGATGCCCCTAACCGGGGAGCTGTTTTTT. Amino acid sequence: CASSLGRMPLTGELFF.

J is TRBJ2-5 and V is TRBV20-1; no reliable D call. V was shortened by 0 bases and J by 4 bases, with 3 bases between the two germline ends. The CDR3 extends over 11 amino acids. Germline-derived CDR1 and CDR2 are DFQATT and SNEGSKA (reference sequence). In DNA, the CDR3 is TGCAGTGCTAGAGATCCAGAGACCCAGTACTTC. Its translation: CSARDPETQYF.

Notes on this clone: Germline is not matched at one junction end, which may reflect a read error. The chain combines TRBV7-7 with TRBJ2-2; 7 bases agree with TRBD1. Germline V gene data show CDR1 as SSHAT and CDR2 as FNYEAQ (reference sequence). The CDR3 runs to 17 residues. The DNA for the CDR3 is TGTGCTAGCAGCCCTGCTTCCCGACAGGGGAACACCGGGGAGCTGTTTTTT. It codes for CASSPASRQGNTGELFF.

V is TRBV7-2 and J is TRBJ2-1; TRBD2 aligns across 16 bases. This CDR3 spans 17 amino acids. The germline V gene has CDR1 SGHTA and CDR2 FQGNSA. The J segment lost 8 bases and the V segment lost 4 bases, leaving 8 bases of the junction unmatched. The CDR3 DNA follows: TGTGCCAGCAGCTCCCCGGGACTAGCGGGAGGGCCAGATGAGCAGTTCTTC. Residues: CASSSPGLAGGPDEQFF.

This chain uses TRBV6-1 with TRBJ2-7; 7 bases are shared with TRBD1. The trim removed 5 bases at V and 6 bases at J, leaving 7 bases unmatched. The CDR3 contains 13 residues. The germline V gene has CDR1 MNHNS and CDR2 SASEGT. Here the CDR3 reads CASSHLTGIEQYF. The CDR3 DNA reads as TGTGCCAGCAGTCACCTGACAGGGATCGAGCAGTACTTC.

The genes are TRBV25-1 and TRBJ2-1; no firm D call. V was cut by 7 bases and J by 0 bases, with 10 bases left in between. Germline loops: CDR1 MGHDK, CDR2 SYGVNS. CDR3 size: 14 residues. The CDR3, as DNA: TGTGCCAGCACCCGGAGTAGCTCCTACAATGAGCAGTTCTTC. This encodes CASTRSSSYNEQFF.

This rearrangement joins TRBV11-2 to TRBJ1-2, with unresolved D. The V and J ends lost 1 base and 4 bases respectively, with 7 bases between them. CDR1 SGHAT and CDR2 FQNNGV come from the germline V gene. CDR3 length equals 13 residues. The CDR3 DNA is TGTGCCAGCAGCTTAGGGCCAGTCTATGGCTACACCTTC. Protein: CASSLGPVYGYTF.

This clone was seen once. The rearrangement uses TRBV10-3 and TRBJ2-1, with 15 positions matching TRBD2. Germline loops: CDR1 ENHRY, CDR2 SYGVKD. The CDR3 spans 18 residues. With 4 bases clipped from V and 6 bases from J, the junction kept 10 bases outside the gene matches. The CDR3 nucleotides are TGTGCCATCAGTGTGAGGACTAGCGGGAGGGCCGAGTTCAATGAGCAGTTCTTC. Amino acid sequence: CAISVRTSGRAEFNEQFF.

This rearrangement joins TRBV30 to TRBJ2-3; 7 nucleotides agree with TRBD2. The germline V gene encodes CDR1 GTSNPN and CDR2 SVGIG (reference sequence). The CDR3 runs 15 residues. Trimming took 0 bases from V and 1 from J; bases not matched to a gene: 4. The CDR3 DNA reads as TGTGCCTGGAGTGTATTAGCGGGCCGCACAGATACGCAGTATTTT. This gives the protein CAWSVLAGRTDTQYF.

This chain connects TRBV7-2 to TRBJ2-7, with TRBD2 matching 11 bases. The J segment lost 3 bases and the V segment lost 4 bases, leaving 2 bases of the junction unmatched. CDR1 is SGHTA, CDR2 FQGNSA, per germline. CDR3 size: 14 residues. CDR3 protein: CASSSGLAVYEQYF. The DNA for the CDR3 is TGTGCCAGCAGCTCGGGACTAGCGGTCTACGAGCAGTACTTC.

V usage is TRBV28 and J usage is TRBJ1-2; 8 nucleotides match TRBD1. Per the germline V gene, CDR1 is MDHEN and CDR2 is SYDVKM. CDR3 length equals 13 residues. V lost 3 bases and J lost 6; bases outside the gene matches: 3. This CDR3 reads CASSFQDRDGYTF. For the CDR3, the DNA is TGTGCCAGCAGTTTTCAGGACAGGGATGGCTACACCTTC.

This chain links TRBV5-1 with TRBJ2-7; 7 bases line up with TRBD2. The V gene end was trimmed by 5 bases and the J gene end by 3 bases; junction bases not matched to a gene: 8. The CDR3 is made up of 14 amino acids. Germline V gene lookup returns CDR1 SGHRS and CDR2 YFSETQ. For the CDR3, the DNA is TGCGCCAGCAGGGGTGGCGGGAGTAGCTACGAGCAGTACTTC. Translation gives CASRGGGSSYEQYF. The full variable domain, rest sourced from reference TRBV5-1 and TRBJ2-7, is KAGVTQTPRYLIKTRGQQVTLSCSPISGHRSVSWYQQTPGQGLQFLFEYFSETQRNKGNFPGRFSGRQFSNSRSEMNVSTLELGDSALYLCASRGGGSSYEQYFGPGTRLTVT.

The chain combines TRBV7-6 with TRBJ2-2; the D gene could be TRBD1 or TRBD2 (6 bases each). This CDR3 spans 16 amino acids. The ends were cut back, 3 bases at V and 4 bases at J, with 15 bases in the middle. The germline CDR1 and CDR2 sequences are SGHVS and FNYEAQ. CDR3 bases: TGTGCCAGCAGCTTCCTCGTCAGGGGAGGCACCGGGGAGCTGTTTTTT. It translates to CASSFLVRGGTGELFF.

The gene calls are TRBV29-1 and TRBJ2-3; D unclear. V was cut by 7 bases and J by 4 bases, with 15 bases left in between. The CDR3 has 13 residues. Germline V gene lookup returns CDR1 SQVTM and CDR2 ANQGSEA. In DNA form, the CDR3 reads TGCAGCGCAGCAGTAATACTGTCAGATACGCAGTATTTT. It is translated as CSAAVILSDTQYF.

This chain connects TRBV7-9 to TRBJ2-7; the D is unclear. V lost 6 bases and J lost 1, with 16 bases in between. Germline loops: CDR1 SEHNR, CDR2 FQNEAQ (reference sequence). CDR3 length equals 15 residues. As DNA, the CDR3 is TGTGCCAGCAGACCTGGCTGGGAAGCATCCTACGAGCAGTACTTC. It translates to CASRPGWEASYEQYF.

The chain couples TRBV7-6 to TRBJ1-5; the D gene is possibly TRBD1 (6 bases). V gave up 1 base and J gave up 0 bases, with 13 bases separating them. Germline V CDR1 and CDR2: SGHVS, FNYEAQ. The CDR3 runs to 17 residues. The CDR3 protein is CASSLGGAYNSNQPQHF. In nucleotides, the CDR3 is TGTGCCAGCAGCTTAGGGGGGGCGTACAATAGCAATCAGCCCCAGCATTTT.

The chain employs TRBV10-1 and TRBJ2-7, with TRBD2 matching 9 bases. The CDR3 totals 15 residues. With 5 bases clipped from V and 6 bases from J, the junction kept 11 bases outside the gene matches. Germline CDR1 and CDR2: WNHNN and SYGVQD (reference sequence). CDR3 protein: CASSPIAGAGTEQYF. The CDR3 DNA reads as TGCGCCAGCAGTCCAATAGCGGGAGCAGGAACCGAGCAGTACTTC.

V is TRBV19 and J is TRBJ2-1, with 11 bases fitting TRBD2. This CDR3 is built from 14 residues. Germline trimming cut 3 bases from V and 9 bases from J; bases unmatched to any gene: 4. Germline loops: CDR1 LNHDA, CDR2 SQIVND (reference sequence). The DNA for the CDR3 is TGTGCCAGTAGTATCTTCCTAGCGGGGGGTGAGCAGTTCTTC. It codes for CASSIFLAGGEQFF.